Presented here are 24 T cell receptor beta chains from one specimen sequenced in a study of T-cell memory formation after mild COVID-19. TCRdb called the 5' RACE reads again in MiXCR, with one record for every CDR3 protein. The profile shows fewer than 650,000 distinct CDR3 sequences, 15% to 20% of them singletons. The sample consisted of PBMCs or a T cell subset sorted from them (not recorded which). All receptors come from an adult woman who had mild COVID-19 (a few samples of this study predate the infection). Cell type and time point are not known.

Many counts were recorded for this clonotype. This chain links TRBV18 with TRBJ2-3; D is unclear. Germline V lookup: CDR1 KGHSH, CDR2 LQKENI. The CDR3 covers 13 residues. The ends were cut back, 8 bases at V and 0 bases at J, with 9 bases in the middle. The CDR3 loop reads CASSPPSTDTQYF. As DNA, the CDR3 is TGTGCCAGCAGCCCCCCTAGCACAGATACGCAGTATTTT. The entire variable domain, with the rest obtained from reference TRBV18 and TRBJ2-3, is as follows: NAGVMQNPRHLVRRRGQEARLRCSPMKGHSHVYWYRQLPEEGLKFMVYLQKENIIDESGMPKERFSAEFPKEGPSILRIQQVVRGDSAAYFCASSPPSTDTQYFGPGTRLTVL.

CDR3 bases: TGTGCCAGCAGCATCCGTTTGAACAGGCCTAATGAAAAACTGTTTTTT. Residues: CASSIRLNRPNEKLFF. The chain is built from TRBV7-8 and TRBJ1-4; TRBD1 is a possible D gene (5 bases). Germline lookup yields CDR1 SGHVS and CDR2 FQNEAQ. The CDR3 totals 16 residues. Trimming removed 5 bases at V and 3 bases at J, with 16 bases between.

This clonotype was seen repeatedly, ten times or more. The chain has TRBV29-1 and TRBJ2-1; D call uncertain. Germline values: CDR1 SQVTM, CDR2 ANQGSEA. CDR3 length: 14 amino acids. V gave up 0 bases and J gave up 7 bases, with 13 bases separating them. The CDR3 region is CSVEDPGDRNEQFF. In DNA, the CDR3 is TGCAGCGTTGAAGATCCAGGAGACCGGAATGAGCAGTTCTTC.

This clonotype was picked up many times. This chain uses TRBV28 with TRBJ1-1, with TRBD1 matching over 7 bases. This CDR3 region has 17 residues. V gave up 1 base and J gave up 7 bases; unmatched junction bases: 15. CDR1 is MDHEN and CDR2 is SYDVKM in the germline V gene. Written as DNA, the CDR3 is TGTGCCAGCAGTTTATTCACGGTCCGGAGGGGGCGGCTTGAAGCTTTCTTT. Translating gives CASSLFTVRRGRLEAFF.

This clonotype was picked up one time. Being one base from a much bigger clone, this may be a read error. In nucleotides, the CDR3 is TGCAGCGCCGGGATAGGCACAGATACGCAGTATTTT. This translates into CSAGIGTDTQYF. This chain connects TRBV29-1 to TRBJ2-3; tentative D call: TRBD2 (5 bases). Germline lookup yields CDR1 SQVTM and CDR2 ANQGSEA. The V end was cut by 7 bases, the J end by 1 base, with 9 bases between. This CDR3 is 12 amino acids long.

This clonotype was counted between two and nine times. This chain uses TRBV30 with TRBJ2-3; tentatively, D is TRBD1 or TRBD2 (5 bases each). Germline values: CDR1 GTSNPN, CDR2 SVGIG (reference sequence). The CDR3 runs to 15 residues. The V end was cut by 3 bases, the J end by 1 base, with 14 bases between. The CDR3 DNA reads TGTGCCTGGAGGCCCAGCGTGGGGGGCACAGATACGCAGTATTTT. It codes for CAWRPSVGGTDTQYF.

The sample holds a few counts of this clonotype. The genes are TRBV5-1 and TRBJ2-3; 9 positions agree with TRBD2. Trimming at V came to 0 bases and at J to 5 bases, leaving 4 bases not matched to a gene. The CDR3 extends over 15 amino acids. CDR1 is SGHRS and CDR2 is YFSETQ in the germline V gene. CDR3 protein: CASSLGAGGLDTQYF. DNA of the CDR3: TGCGCCAGCAGCTTGGGTGCGGGAGGGTTAGATACGCAGTATTTT.

This clonotype was found a few times. This chain joins TRBV3-1 and TRBJ2-4, with D hard to call. This CDR3 has 14 amino acids. Germline V CDR1 and CDR2: LGHDT, YNNKEL (reference sequence). Trimming removed 6 bases at V and 2 bases at J, with 11 bases between. CDR3 residues: CASSPPGTKNIQYF. Here the CDR3 DNA reads TGTGCCAGCAGTCCCCCGGGCACCAAAAACATTCAGTACTTC.

The chain couples TRBV4-2 to TRBJ1-4; D call uncertain. CDR1 and CDR2 (germline): LGHNA, YNFKEQ. Trimming took 4 bases from V and 4 from J, leaving 13 bases between them. There are 15 residues in the CDR3. The CDR3 DNA sequence: TGTGCCAGCAGCCTTACCTCAGCCGGTAATGAAAAACTGTTTTTT. It codes for CASSLTSAGNEKLFF.

This clonotype occurred a few times. This chain connects TRBV5-1 to TRBJ1-1; tentatively, D is TRBD1 (5 bases). Germline V gene data show CDR1 as SGHRS and CDR2 as YFSETQ. This CDR3 contains 16 residues. The V end lost 2 bases, the J end lost 1 base, and 15 bases lay between the germline ends. CDR3 loop: CASSLLQAQANTEAFF. CDR3 coding DNA: TGCGCCAGCAGCTTACTCCAGGCACAGGCGAACACTGAAGCTTTCTTT.

This clonotype has only a few counts. The chain employs TRBV19 and TRBJ2-3, with D possibly being TRBD1 (7 bases). V was shortened by 7 bases and J by 1 base, with 15 bases between the two germline ends. The CDR3 has 15 amino acids. Germline V gives CDR1 LNHDA, CDR2 SQIVND (reference sequence). CDR3 sequence (DNA): TGTGCCAGTAAGGGAGGTGGACAGGGCACAGATACGCAGTATTTT. The encoded protein is CASKGGGQGTDTQYF.

This clonotype was observed a handful of times. The chain uses TRBV18 and TRBJ2-3; unclear D gene. This CDR3 region has 12 residues. CDR1 and CDR2 (germline): KGHSH, LQKENI. With 5 bases removed from V and 0 bases from J, the gap between germline ends came to 3 bases. CDR3 DNA: TGTGCCAGCTCAGATAGCACAGATACGCAGTATTTT. Translation gives CASSDSTDTQYF.

This clonotype was counted ten times or more. The chain combines TRBV7-3 with TRBJ2-3; the match to TRBD2 covers 8 bases. The junction had 1 base not matched to a gene; V was cut back by 5 bases and J by 3 bases. Germline V lookup: CDR1 SGHTA, CDR2 FQGTGA. The CDR3 spans 13 residues. The CDR3 is CASSRGGTDTQYF. CDR3 DNA: TGTGCCAGCAGCCGGGGGGGGACAGATACGCAGTATTTT.

This clonotype was observed a few times. V is TRBV7-8 and J is TRBJ2-1; 10 bases map to TRBD2. The CDR3 is 20 amino acids. V was clipped by 0 bases and J by 5 bases; unmatched bases: 16. Germline assignment: CDR1 SGHVS and CDR2 FQNEAQ. The CDR3 sequence: CASSLAPGEGGTSAHNEQFF. CDR3 bases: TGTGCCAGCAGCTTAGCGCCCGGCGAGGGGGGGACTAGCGCCCACAATGAGCAGTTCTTC.

This clonotype was seen many times. The J gene is TRBJ2-7, the V gene TRBV27; D not resolved. CDR3 length: 13 amino acids. Germline V gene lookup returns CDR1 MNHEY and CDR2 SMNVEV (reference sequence). V was cut by 3 bases and J by 0 bases, with 6 bases left in between. The CDR3 region has the DNA TGTGCCAGCAGTTTTCGGATCTCCTACGAGCAGTACTTC. Encoded protein: CASSFRISYEQYF.

J is TRBJ2-5 and V is TRBV29-1; 7 bases fit TRBD1. The CDR3 is made up of 12 amino acids. Germline values: CDR1 SQVTM, CDR2 ANQGSEA. V lost 6 bases and J lost 5; bases outside the gene matches: 6. This CDR3 reads CSVAPQGETQYF. The CDR3 DNA is TGCAGCGTCGCACCACAGGGGGAGACCCAGTACTTC. The variable domain in full, completed from reference TRBV29-1 and TRBJ2-5, reads SAVISQKPSRDICQRGTSLTIQCQVDSQVTMMFWYRQQPGQSLTLIATANQGSEATYESGFVIDKFPISRPNLTFSTLTVSNMSPEDSSIYLCSVAPQGETQYFGPGTRLLVL.

V gene TRBV5-4 combines with J gene TRBJ2-3; 7 positions match TRBD2. CDR1 SGHNT and CDR2 YYREEE come from the germline V gene (reference sequence). J gave up 6 bases and V 2 bases, and 6 bases lay outside the gene matches. CDR3 size: 14 residues. CDR3 nucleotide sequence: TGTGCCAGCAGCTTCAGGGCGGGAGCGGATACGCAGTATTTT. Translation gives CASSFRAGADTQYF.

This clonotype was detected many times. The J gene is TRBJ2-2, the V gene TRBV5-5; D not resolved. Trimming shortened V by 5 bases and J by 0 bases, and 8 bases separated the two germline ends. The CDR3 length is 14 residues. The germline CDR1 and CDR2 sequences are SGHKS and YYEKEE (reference sequence). DNA for the CDR3: TGTGCCAGCAGTTTAGCCGCGAACACCGGGGAGCTGTTTTTT. Protein product: CASSLAANTGELFF.

The chain has TRBV20-1 and TRBJ2-3, with 11 bases that match TRBD1. With 4 bases clipped from V and 5 bases from J, the junction kept 17 bases outside the gene matches. The CDR3 is 18 residues long. Looked up from germline, CDR1 is DFQATT and CDR2 is SNEGSKA (reference sequence). The DNA for the CDR3 is TGCAGTGCTACCAGCTTCCCGGACAGGGGGCTAGTGTTAGATACGCAGTATTTT. Translating it yields CSATSFPDRGLVLDTQYF.

A few counts support this clonotype. The chain uses TRBV6-5 and TRBJ2-1; TRBD2 is a possible D gene (5 bases). Germline V gene lookup returns CDR1 MNHEY and CDR2 SVGAGI. The CDR3 has 16 residues. The V end lost 1 base, the J end lost 2 bases, and 12 bases lay between the germline ends. The CDR3 sequence: CASSYWGSAPYNEQFF. The CDR3 DNA is TGTGCCAGCAGTTACTGGGGTAGCGCACCCTACAATGAGCAGTTCTTC.

This clonotype was found a few times. The V call is TRBV7-9, the J call TRBJ2-7; D perhaps matches TRBD1 (6 bases). CDR1 is SEHNR, CDR2 FQNEAQ, per germline (reference sequence). The ends were cut back, 5 bases at V and 0 bases at J, with 14 bases in the middle. The CDR3 length is 15 residues. CDR3 DNA sequence: TGTGCCAGCAGCGGTGACAGGTTGGACTCCTACGAGCAGTACTTC. This encodes CASSGDRLDSYEQYF.

The sample holds one count of this clonotype. The V call is TRBV4-2, the J call TRBJ1-5; no firm D call. The CDR3 contains 16 residues. The V end was cut by 1 base, the J end by 5 bases, with 15 bases between. From germline, CDR1 is LGHNA and CDR2 YNFKEQ. The CDR3 reads CASSQALAGLHQPQHF. The CDR3 region has the DNA TGTGCCAGCAGCCAAGCCCTAGCGGGGTTACATCAGCCCCAGCATTTT.

This clonotype was counted between two and nine times. The chain has TRBV7-3 and TRBJ2-3, with D possibly matching TRBD1 (6 bases). Trimming pared 6 bases from V and 1 base from J, leaving 14 bases between. Germline CDR1 is SGHTA and CDR2 is FQGTGA. There are 15 residues in the CDR3. The CDR3 DNA follows: TGTGCCAGCAGACCTACAGGGATGGGCACAGATACGCAGTATTTT. Protein sequence: CASRPTGMGTDTQYF.

V is TRBV19 and J is TRBJ1-1, with 8 bases lining up with TRBD1. This CDR3 has 14 residues. Germline V gene lookup returns CDR1 LNHDA and CDR2 SQIVND (reference sequence). After removal of 5 bases from V and 4 bases from J, the junction contained 6 bases not matched to a gene. This chain's CDR3 is CASSSTGQGTEAFF. In DNA form, the CDR3 reads TGTGCCAGTAGTTCCACCGGACAGGGCACTGAAGCTTTCTTT.